A selection of T cell receptor beta chains follows, all from one sample in a study of human T cells and chemical hapten exposure. TCRdb redid the calling of the RACE reads with MiXCR, one entry per CDR3 protein. The sample shows about 120,000 distinct CDR3 sequences, roughly 14% of them seen only once. This material consisted of whole blood, taken in connection with sensitization to the hapten diphenylcyclopropenone (DPC). These receptor sequences come from a woman aged 18 to 35 with alopecia areata. Some clones in this sample may be carry-over from other donors' samples. The CDR3 runs from the conserved cysteine through the conserved F or W. A D gene is named only where the DNA matches it firmly. Some rows have no size entry. The others give once, few or many, or a class for an expanded clone.

clone size	V gene	J gene	D gene	CDR3 DNA	CDR3 protein
few	TRBV9	TRBJ2-7	TRBD1	TGTGCCAGCAGCTCAGGACAGGGATGGAGCGAGCAGTACTTC	CASSSGQGWSEQYF
few	TRBV20-1	TRBJ1-6	TRBD1	TGCAGTGCTCGGACAGGGTTCGATTCACCCCTCCACTTT	CSARTGFDSPLHF
.	TRBV28	TRBJ2-7	.	TGTGCCAGCAGTCCCGGACAGCCACCCCCCTACGAGCAGTACTTC	CASSPGQPPPYEQYF
.	TRBV9	TRBJ2-5	.	TGTGCCAGCAGCGTAGGAGGGGAGACCCAGTACTTC	CASSVGGETQYF
many	TRBV27	TRBJ1-5	.	TGTGCCAGCAGTTTTGTCTTCAATCAGCCCCAGCATTTT	CASSFVFNQPQHF
many	TRBV7-2	TRBJ2-5	.	TGTGCCAGCAGCTTAGACGGACAGAAACAAGAGACCCAGTACTTC	CASSLDGQKQETQYF
many	TRBV5-1	TRBJ1-1	.	TGCGCCAGCAGCGAAAACAGTAACACTGAAGCTTTCTTT	CASSENSNTEAFF
few	TRBV27	TRBJ2-1	TRBD2	TGTGCCAGCAAGGCTAGCGGAAGCAATGAGCAGTTCTTC	CASKASGSNEQFF
.	TRBV20-1	TRBJ1-2	.	TGCAGTGCTAGACGGGCATATGGCTACACCTTC	CSARRAYGYTF
few	TRBV11-1	TRBJ1-1	.	TGTGCCAGCAGCGGCACTGAAGCTTTCTTT	CASSGTEAFF